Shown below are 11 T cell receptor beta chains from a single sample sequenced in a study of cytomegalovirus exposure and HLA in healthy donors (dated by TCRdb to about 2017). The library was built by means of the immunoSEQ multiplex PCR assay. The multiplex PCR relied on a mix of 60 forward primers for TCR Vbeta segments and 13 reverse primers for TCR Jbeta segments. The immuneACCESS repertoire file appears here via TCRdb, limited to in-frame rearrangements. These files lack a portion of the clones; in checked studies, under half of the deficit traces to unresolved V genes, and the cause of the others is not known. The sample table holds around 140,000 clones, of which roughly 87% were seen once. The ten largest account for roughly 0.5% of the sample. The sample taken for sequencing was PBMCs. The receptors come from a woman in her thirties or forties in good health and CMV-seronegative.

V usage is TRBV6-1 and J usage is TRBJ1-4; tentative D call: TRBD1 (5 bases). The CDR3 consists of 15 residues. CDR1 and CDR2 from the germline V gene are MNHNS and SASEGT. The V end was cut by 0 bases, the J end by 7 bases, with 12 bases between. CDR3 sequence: CASSEASQGGEKLFF. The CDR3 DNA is TGTGCCAGCAGTGAAGCCAGCCAGGGTGGTGAAAAACTGTTTTTT.

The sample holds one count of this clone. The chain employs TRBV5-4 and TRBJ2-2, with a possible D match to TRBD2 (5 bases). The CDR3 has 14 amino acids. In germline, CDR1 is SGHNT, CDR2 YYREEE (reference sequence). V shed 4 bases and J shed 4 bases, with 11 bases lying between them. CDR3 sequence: CASSGEWATGELFF. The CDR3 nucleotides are TGTGCCAGCAGCGGGGAGTGGGCCACCGGGGAGCTGTTTTTT.

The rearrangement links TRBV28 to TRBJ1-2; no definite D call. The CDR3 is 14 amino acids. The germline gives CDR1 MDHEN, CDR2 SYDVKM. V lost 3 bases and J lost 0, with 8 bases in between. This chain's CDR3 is CASSFPPANYGYTF. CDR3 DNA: TGTGCCAGCAGTTTTCCACCGGCTAACTATGGCTACACCTTC.

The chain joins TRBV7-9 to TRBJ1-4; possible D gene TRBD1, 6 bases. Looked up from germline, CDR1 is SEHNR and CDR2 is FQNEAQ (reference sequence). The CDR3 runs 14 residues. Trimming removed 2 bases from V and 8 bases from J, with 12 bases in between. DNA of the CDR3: TGTGCCAGCAGCTTATCAGGGGTGGAAGAAAAACTGTTTTTT. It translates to CASSLSGVEEKLFF.

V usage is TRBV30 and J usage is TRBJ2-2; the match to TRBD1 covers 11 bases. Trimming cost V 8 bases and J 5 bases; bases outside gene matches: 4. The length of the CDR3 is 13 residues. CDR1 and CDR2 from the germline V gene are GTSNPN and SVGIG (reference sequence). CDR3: CARDRGSTGELFF. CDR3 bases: TGTGCCAGGGACAGGGGGAGTACCGGGGAGCTGTTTTTT.

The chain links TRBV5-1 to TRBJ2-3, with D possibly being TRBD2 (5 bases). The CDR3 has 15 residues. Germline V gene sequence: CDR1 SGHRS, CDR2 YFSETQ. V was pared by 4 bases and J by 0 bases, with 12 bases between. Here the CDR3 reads CASSPLGGSTDTQYF. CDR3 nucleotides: TGCGCCAGCAGCCCTCTAGGAGGTAGCACAGATACGCAGTATTTT.

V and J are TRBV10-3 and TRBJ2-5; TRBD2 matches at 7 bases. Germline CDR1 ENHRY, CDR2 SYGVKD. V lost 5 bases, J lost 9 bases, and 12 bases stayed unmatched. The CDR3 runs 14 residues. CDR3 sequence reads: CAISTNRDYHSQYF. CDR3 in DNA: TGTGCCATCAGTACAAACCGGGACTACCATTCCCAGTACTTC.

This chain's CDR3 is CASSWGLAVPYSGANVLTF. Here the CDR3 DNA reads TGTGCCAGCAGCTGGGGACTAGCGGTCCCCTACTCTGGGGCCAACGTCCTGACTTTC. V usage is TRBV5-4 and J usage is TRBJ2-6; 11 bases map to TRBD2. This CDR3 comprises 19 residues. Germline V lookup: CDR1 SGHNT, CDR2 YYREEE (reference sequence). The V segment lost 3 bases and the J segment 0 bases; nucleotides outside the gene matches: 8.

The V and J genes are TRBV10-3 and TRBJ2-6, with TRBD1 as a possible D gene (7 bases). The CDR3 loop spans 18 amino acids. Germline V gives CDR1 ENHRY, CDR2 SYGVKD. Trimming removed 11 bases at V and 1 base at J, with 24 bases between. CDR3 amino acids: CAVPGEQGSRSGANVLTF. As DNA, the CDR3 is TGTGCCGTCCCGGGAGAACAGGGGAGTAGATCTGGGGCCAACGTCCTGACTTTC.

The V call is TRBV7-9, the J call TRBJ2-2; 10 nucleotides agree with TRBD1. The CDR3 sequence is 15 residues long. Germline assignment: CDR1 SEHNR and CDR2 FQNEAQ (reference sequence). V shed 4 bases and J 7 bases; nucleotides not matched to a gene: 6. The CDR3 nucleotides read TGTGCCAGCAGCTCCCGACAGGGGGCTGGCGGGGAGCTGTTTTTT. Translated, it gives CASSSRQGAGGELFF.

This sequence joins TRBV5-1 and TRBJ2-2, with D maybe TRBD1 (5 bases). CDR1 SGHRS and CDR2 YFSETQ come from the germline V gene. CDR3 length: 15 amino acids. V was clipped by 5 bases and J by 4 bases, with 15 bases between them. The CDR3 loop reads CASRPGQGSTGELFF. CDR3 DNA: TGCGCCAGCAGACCTGGCCAGGGAAGCACCGGGGAGCTGTTTTTT.